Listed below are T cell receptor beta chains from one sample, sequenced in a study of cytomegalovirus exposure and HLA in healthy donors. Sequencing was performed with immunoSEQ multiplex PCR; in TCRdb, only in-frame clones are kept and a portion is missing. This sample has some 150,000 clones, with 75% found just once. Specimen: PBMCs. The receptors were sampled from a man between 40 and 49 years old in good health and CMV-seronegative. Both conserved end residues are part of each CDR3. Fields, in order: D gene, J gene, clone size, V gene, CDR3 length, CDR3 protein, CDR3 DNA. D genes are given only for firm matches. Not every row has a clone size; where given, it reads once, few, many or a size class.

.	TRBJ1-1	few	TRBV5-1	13	CASSRRVDTEAFF	TGCGCCAGCAGCAGGAGGGTAGACACTGAAGCTTTCTTT
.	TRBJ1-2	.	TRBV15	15	CATSRGLTGNYGYTF	TGTGCCACCAGCAGAGGACTGACAGGAAACTATGGCTACACCTTC
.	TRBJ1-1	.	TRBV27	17	CASSLYRDTLGRTEAFF	TGTGCCAGCAGTTTATACCGGGACACCCTAGGACGGACTGAAGCTTTCTTT
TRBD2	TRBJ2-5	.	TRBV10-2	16	CASSARSGGVEETQYF	TGCGCCAGCAGTGCCCGGAGCGGGGGGGTTGAAGAGACCCAGTACTTC
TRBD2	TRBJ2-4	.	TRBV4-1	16	CASSQAGGVAKNIQYF	TGCGCCAGCAGCCAAGCTGGGGGGGTCGCCAAAAACATTCAGTACTTC
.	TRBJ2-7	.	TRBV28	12	CASTERGYEQYF	TGTGCCAGCACAGAAAGGGGGTACGAGCAGTACTTC
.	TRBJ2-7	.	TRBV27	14	CASSFQGPRGEQYF	TGTGCCAGCAGTTTTCAGGGGCCCAGAGGCGAGCAGTACTTC
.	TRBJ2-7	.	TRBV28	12	CASSSSSYEQYF	TGTGCCAGCAGTTCGAGCTCCTACGAGCAGTACTTC
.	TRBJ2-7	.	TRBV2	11	CASSAGYEQYF	TGTGCCAGCAGTGCCGGCTACGAGCAGTACTTC
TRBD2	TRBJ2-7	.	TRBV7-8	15	CASVPGAGGTYEQYF	TGTGCCAGCGTCCCTGGGGCGGGGGGCACCTACGAGCAGTACTTC
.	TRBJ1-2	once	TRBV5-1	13	CASSLVGSYGYTF	TGCGCCAGCAGCTTGGTGGGCAGCTATGGCTACACCTTC
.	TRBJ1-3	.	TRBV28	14	CASSWGSAGNTIYF	TGTGCCAGCAGTTGGGGCTCCGCGGGAAACACCATATATTTT
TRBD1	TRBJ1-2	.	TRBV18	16	CASSPRSEGQGGGYTF	TGTGCCAGCTCACCACGATCGGAGGGACAGGGGGGTGGCTACACCTTC
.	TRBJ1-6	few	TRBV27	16	CASSLSGPQGYSPLHF	TGTGCCAGCAGTTTGTCAGGACCCCAGGGATACTCACCCCTCCACTTT
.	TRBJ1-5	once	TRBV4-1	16	CASSQDGGMGNQPQHF	TGCGCCAGCAGCCAAGACGGCGGGATGGGCAATCAGCCCCAGCATTTT
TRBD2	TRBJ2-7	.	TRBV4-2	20	CASSQVAGGFDVGSSYEQYF	TGTGCCAGCAGCCAAGTCGCGGGGGGATTCGATGTTGGCTCTTCCTACGAGCAGTACTTC
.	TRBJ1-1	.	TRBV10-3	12	CAISEERGGAFF	TGTGCCATCAGTGAGGAAAGGGGGGGGGCTTTCTTT
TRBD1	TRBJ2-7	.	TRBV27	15	CASSPGQGDLGEQYF	TGTGCCAGCAGCCCCGGACAGGGGGATCTCGGCGAGCAGTACTTC
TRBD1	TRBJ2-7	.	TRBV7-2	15	CASSPDRGRSTEQYF	TGTGCCAGCAGCCCAGACAGGGGGCGATCAACCGAGCAGTACTTC
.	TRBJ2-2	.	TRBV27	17	CASRLKGLTANTGELFF	TGTGCCAGCAGACTAAAGGGACTGACCGCGAACACCGGGGAGCTGTTTTTT